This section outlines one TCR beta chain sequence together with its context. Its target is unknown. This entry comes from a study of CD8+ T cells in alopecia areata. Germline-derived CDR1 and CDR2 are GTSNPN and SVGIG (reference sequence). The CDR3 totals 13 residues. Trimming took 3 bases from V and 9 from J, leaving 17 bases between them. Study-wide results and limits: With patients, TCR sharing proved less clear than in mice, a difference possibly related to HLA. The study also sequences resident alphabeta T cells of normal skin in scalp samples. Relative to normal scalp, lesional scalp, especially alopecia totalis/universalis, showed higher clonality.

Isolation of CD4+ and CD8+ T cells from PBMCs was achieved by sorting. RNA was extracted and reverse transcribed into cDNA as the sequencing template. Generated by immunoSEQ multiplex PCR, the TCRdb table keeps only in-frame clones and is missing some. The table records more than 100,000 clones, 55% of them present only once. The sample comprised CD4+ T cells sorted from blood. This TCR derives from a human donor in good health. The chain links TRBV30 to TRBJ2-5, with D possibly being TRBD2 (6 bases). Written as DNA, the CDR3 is TGTGCCTGGAGCGCTACTTCACGGAGGGCCCAGTACTTC. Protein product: CAWSATSRRAQYF. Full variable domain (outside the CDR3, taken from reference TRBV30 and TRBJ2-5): SQTIHQWPATLVQPVGSPLSLECTVEGTSNPNLYWYRQAAGRGLQLLFYSVGIGQISSEVPQNLSASRPQDRQFILSSKKLLLSDSGFYLCAWSATSRRAQYFGPGTRLLVL.